This is a list of T cell receptor beta chains from one sample in a study of shared clonotypes between healthy human individuals. Some clones are missing from TCRdb's copy, which holds only in-frame ones; the method was immunoSEQ multiplex PCR. The sample holds roughly 2 million clones, roughly 94% seen once. Sequences were obtained from naive CD4+ T cells sorted from blood. The receptors were gathered from a young man in good health. Each CDR3 is given with its conserved first and last residue. A D gene is named only where the DNA matches it firmly. Part of the rows lack a size; the others show once, few, many or a class for expanded clones.

DNA,CDR3,D,J,V,length,size
TGTGCCAGCAGCTTAGACGGGTCATCCTACGAGCAGTACTTC,CASSLDGSSYEQYF,NA,TRBJ2-7,TRBV11-3,14,NA
TGCGCCAGCAGCTTGACTCCGAGGACAGAATCCTACGAGCAGTACTTC,CASSLTPRTESYEQYF,NA,TRBJ2-7,TRBV5-1,16,NA
TGCGCCAGCAGTCCCCGGATTTGGGGGTATAGCAATCAGCCCCAGCATTTT,CASSPRIWGYSNQPQHF,NA,TRBJ1-5,TRBV23-1,17,NA
TGTGCCAGCTCACCATCCTATGGAGAGACCCAGTACTTC,CASSPSYGETQYF,NA,TRBJ2-5,TRBV18,13,NA
TGTGCCAGCAGTTTAGAGGTTCCAGCCCTCCACTTT,CASSLEVPALHF,NA,TRBJ1-6,TRBV28,12,few
TGTGCCAGCAGCTTAGGGCAGGGGGCGGTAAGAAGTAATCAGCCCCAGCATTTT,CASSLGQGAVRSNQPQHF,TRBD1,TRBJ1-5,TRBV7-9,18,NA
TGTGCCATCAGTGCTACCTGGGACACTGAAGCTTTCTTT,CAISATWDTEAFF,NA,TRBJ1-1,TRBV10-3,13,NA
TGTGCCAGCAGCTTCCTGGAACGGAGCGCTTTCTTT,CASSFLERSAFF,NA,TRBJ1-1,TRBV11-2,12,NA
TGTGCCAGCAGCCCCCGAGACGGACAGGGGATATCACCCCTCCACTTT,CASSPRDGQGISPLHF,NA,TRBJ1-6,TRBV21-1,16,few
TGCAGCGTTGGACAGGGTAACTATGGCTACACCTTC,CSVGQGNYGYTF,TRBD1,TRBJ1-2,TRBV29-1,12,once
TGCGCCAGCAGCTTGAGCGGTATAGATACGCAGTATTTT,CASSLSGIDTQYF,NA,TRBJ2-3,TRBV5-1,13,once
TGTGCCAGCAGCGGCCGAAGGTTTCCCGGGACTAGCGGGAGGGCCTCCTACAATGAGCAGTTCTTC,CASSGRRFPGTSGRASYNEQFF,TRBD2,TRBJ2-1,TRBV14,22,NA
TGTGCCAGCAGCTTATCTACACAAGAGACCCAGTACTTC,CASSLSTQETQYF,NA,TRBJ2-5,TRBV7-3,13,NA
TGTGCCAGCAGCCCCGTGGGGGGCCCTGAAGCTTTCTTT,CASSPVGGPEAFF,NA,TRBJ1-1,TRBV7-9,13,once
TGTGCCAGCAGTGGGAGACAGTGGATGAACACTGAAGCTTTCTTT,CASSGRQWMNTEAFF,NA,TRBJ1-1,TRBV6-1,15,NA
TGTGCCAGCAGCTTCCCCCGGACAGCTGGAAACACCATATATTTT,CASSFPRTAGNTIYF,NA,TRBJ1-3,TRBV5-6,15,NA
TGCGCCAGCAGCATATCAGGGAGCTATGGCTACACCTTC,CASSISGSYGYTF,NA,TRBJ1-2,TRBV5-1,13,NA
TGTGCCAGCAGCTCACCATTAGAGTCTCGAAATGAGCAGTTCTTC,CASSSPLESRNEQFF,NA,TRBJ2-1,TRBV5-4,15,NA
TGTGCCAACAGAGGGAAGAACACTGAAGCTTTCTTT,CANRGKNTEAFF,NA,TRBJ1-1,TRBV10-3,12,NA
TGTGCCAGCACCAACCCCGCTGCGACCACAGATACGCAGTATTTT,CASTNPAATTDTQYF,NA,TRBJ2-3,TRBV6-5,15,NA
TGTGCCAGCAGCTTGGGGTCGGTGAACACTGAAGCTTTCTTT,CASSLGSVNTEAFF,NA,TRBJ1-1,TRBV5-5,14,NA
TGTGCCAGCTCACCCTACGGCAGCGGCAGCACAGATACGCAGTATTTT,CASSPYGSGSTDTQYF,NA,TRBJ2-3,TRBV18,16,NA
TGTGCCTGGAGTGTGACGAACACTGAAGCTTTCTTT,CAWSVTNTEAFF,NA,TRBJ1-1,TRBV30,12,NA
TGTGCCATCAGTAACCAACGAGAGACCCAGTACTTC,CAISNQRETQYF,NA,TRBJ2-5,TRBV10-3,12,NA
TGTGCCAGCAGCCTGGGGGACGGGATCCTGTATTTT,CASSLGDGILYF,NA,TRBJ2-3,TRBV5-6,12,NA
TGTGCCTGGTTAGGAGTCGCCGGGGAGCTGTTTTTT,CAWLGVAGELFF,NA,TRBJ2-2,TRBV30,12,NA
TGTGCCAGCAGTCTACAGGGATACTTGAACACTGAAGCTTTCTTT,CASSLQGYLNTEAFF,NA,TRBJ1-1,TRBV6-1,15,NA
TGTGCCATCAGTGAGTCAGGCACCGGGGAGCTGTTTTTT,CAISESGTGELFF,NA,TRBJ2-2,TRBV10-3,13,NA
TGTGCCAGCACCGAGGACAGGGTGGTTGGCTACACCTTC,CASTEDRVVGYTF,TRBD1,TRBJ1-2,TRBV2,13,NA
TGTGCCAGTCACCCCTGGACTAGCGGGGGGATCTACGAGCAGTACTTC,CASHPWTSGGIYEQYF,TRBD2,TRBJ2-7,TRBV5-3,16,NA
TGTGCCAGCAGCGACACAGGGAGGGAGACCCAGTACTTC,CASSDTGRETQYF,NA,TRBJ2-5,TRBV7-9,13,NA
TGTGCCAGCAGCCGAGAGCGAGTAGGGGTGATAGAAAAACTGTTTTTT,CASSRERVGVIEKLFF,NA,TRBJ1-4,TRBV14,16,NA
TGTGCCAGCTCAGAGATCACAGGGTCTGGGGCCAACGTCCTGACTTTC,CASSEITGSGANVLTF,NA,TRBJ2-6,TRBV18,16,NA
TGTGCCATCAGTGAGCAACTAGACGGCACCGGGGAGCTGTTTTTT,CAISEQLDGTGELFF,NA,TRBJ2-2,TRBV10-3,15,NA
TGTGCCAGCACTGGACAGGGGATCAACACCGGGGAGCTGTTTTTT,CASTGQGINTGELFF,TRBD1,TRBJ2-2,TRBV6-1,15,NA